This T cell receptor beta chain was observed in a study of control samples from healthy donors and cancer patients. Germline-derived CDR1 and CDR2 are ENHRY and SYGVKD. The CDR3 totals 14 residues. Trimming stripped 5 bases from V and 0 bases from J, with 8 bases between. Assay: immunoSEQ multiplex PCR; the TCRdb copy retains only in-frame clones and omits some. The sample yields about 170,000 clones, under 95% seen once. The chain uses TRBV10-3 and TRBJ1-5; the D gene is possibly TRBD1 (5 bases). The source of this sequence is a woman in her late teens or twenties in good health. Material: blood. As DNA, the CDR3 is TGTGCCATCAGTAGACAGTCTAGCAATCAGCCCCAGCATTTT. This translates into CAISRQSSNQPQHF.